This TCR beta chain was found in a study of shared clonotypes between healthy human individuals. At the level of the study: Researchers assigned three CD4 naive, three CD4 memory, two CD8 naive and one CD8 memory plate to each donor.

With regard to this clone: Antigen unknown.

General observations from the study: Despite large depth, sorted-subset datasets appeared incompletely sequenced.

Tens of thousands of T cell genomes (around 200 ng DNA) went into each sorted-subset replicate. In the source study's methods: Filtering differed for immunoSEQ, which gave only junction sequences without quality scores. Data came from immunoSEQ multiplex PCR; TCRdb stores just in-frame clones and leaves some out. The DNA was the basis for D and trimming; V, J and clone size are from that table. The table records 1,500,000 or so clones, approximately 98.5% of them present only once. Source material: naive CD4+ T cells sorted from blood. Subset: CD45RA+ positively selected. This TCR was recovered from a man between 25 and 39 years old in good health.

The CDR3 nucleotides are TGTGCCAGCAGCGTAGGAGGGCAGGACCCATACTCCTACGAGCAGTACTTC. This gives the protein CASSVGGQDPYSYEQYF. V is TRBV9 and J is TRBJ2-7, with a weak D call TRBD2 (5 bases). This CDR3 is built from 17 residues. Germline CDR1 is SGDLS and CDR2 is YYNGEE. Trimming shortened V by 0 bases and J by 0 bases, and 16 bases separated the two germline ends.